This is a list of T cell receptor beta chains from one sample in a study of OX40 agonist ivuxolimab in advanced cancers. Only in-frame clones appear in the TCRdb table, and some are missing; sequencing was by immunoSEQ multiplex PCR. The sample contains around 41,000 clones, more than 75% of which appear only once. The input for sequencing was CD4+ or CD8+ T cells sorted from blood, taken in a trial of the OX40 agonist ivuxolimab. The source is an adult with an advanced solid tumor such as melanoma, head and neck, liver or kidney cancer. The CDR3 runs from the conserved cysteine through the conserved F or W. D genes are given only for firm matches. Only some rows state a clone size, as once, few, many or a class for expanded clones.

V	size	length	D	J	CDR3	DNA
TRBV27	NA	14	NA	TRBJ2-7	CASSLGSSLYEQYF	TGTGCCAGCAGTTTGGGATCATCCCTCTACGAGCAGTACTTC
TRBV4-2	NA	17	TRBD1	TRBJ1-5	CASSQDHRGKGNQPQHF	TGTGCCAGCAGCCAAGATCACAGGGGAAAGGGCAATCAGCCCCAGCATTTT
TRBV18	NA	16	TRBD1	TRBJ2-7	CASSPDRDRGSYEQYF	TGTGCCAGCTCACCCGATCGGGACAGGGGTTCCTACGAGCAGTACTTC
TRBV2	few	15	NA	TRBJ1-5	CASSGGTGIHQPQHF	TGTGCCAGCAGTGGAGGAACAGGAATTCATCAGCCCCAGCATTTT
TRBV29-1	NA	12	TRBD1	TRBJ1-1	CSVVGGPTEAFF	TGCAGCGTGGTAGGGGGCCCCACTGAAGCTTTCTTT
TRBV19	NA	15	TRBD1	TRBJ2-7	CASSMEGRGLHEQYF	TGTGCCAGTAGTATGGAAGGCAGGGGGCTCCACGAGCAGTACTTC
TRBV28	NA	15	TRBD2	TRBJ2-1	CASSSGGEINNEQFF	TGTGCCAGCAGTTCGGGGGGGGAAATTAACAATGAGCAGTTCTTC
TRBV5-1	few	14	NA	TRBJ2-1	CASSLEVPSDEQFF	TGCGCCAGCAGCTTGGAAGTCCCTAGTGATGAGCAGTTCTTC
TRBV28	NA	16	TRBD2	TRBJ2-1	CASSPRGGGPHNEQFF	TGTGCCAGCAGTCCCCGGGGGGGCGGGCCTCACAATGAGCAGTTCTTC
TRBV29-1	NA	14	NA	TRBJ1-2	CSVDNREGIYGYTF	TGCAGCGTTGACAACAGGGAGGGGATCTATGGCTACACCTTC
TRBV5-1	NA	13	NA	TRBJ1-1	CASSFGPSTEAFF	TGCGCCAGCAGCTTCGGCCCGAGCACTGAAGCTTTCTTT
TRBV6-4	NA	14	NA	TRBJ1-1	CASSDIGGATEAFF	TGTGCCAGCAGTGACATCGGGGGGGCCACTGAAGCTTTCTTT
TRBV29-1	few	14	TRBD2	TRBJ2-2	CSALGTSGTGELFF	TGCAGCGCCCTTGGGACTAGCGGAACCGGGGAGCTGTTTTTT
TRBV29-1	NA	11	NA	TRBJ1-1	CSVGQLTEAFF	TGCAGCGTTGGACAGTTGACTGAAGCTTTCTTT
TRBV18	NA	17	NA	TRBJ2-2	CASSPRDPKGITGELFF	TGTGCCAGCTCACCCCGCGACCCGAAGGGGATCACCGGGGAGCTGTTTTTT
TRBV30	NA	14	TRBD1	TRBJ2-7	CAWRGGDRAYEQYF	TGTGCCTGGAGGGGTGGGGACAGGGCCTACGAGCAGTACTTC
TRBV27	NA	16	TRBD2	TRBJ2-2	CASSSLAGGFNGELFF	TGTGCCAGCAGTTCCCTAGCGGGGGGTTTCAACGGGGAGCTGTTTTTT
TRBV19	NA	13	NA	TRBJ2-1	CASSMGTNIEQFF	TGTGCCAGTAGTATGGGGACCAACATTGAGCAGTTCTTC
TRBV7-9	NA	14	NA	TRBJ2-7	CASSLPSTPYEQYF	TGTGCCAGCAGCCTTCCATCGACCCCTTACGAGCAGTACTTC
TRBV4-1	NA	15	NA	TRBJ1-2	CASSQDGSVNYGYTF	TGCGCCAGCAGCCAAGACGGGTCGGTTAACTATGGCTACACCTTC
TRBV19	NA	15	NA	TRBJ1-2	CASSVVGDLFYGYTF	TGTGCCAGTAGTGTTGTGGGAGATTTATTCTATGGCTACACCTTC
TRBV18	NA	13	NA	TRBJ1-5	CASSQTVNQPQHF	TGTGCCAGTTCCCAGACGGTTAATCAGCCCCAGCATTTT
TRBV7-9	NA	12	NA	TRBJ1-1	CASSDPETEAFF	TGTGCCAGCAGCGATCCGGAGACTGAAGCTTTCTTT
TRBV19	NA	14	TRBD1	TRBJ1-2	CASSPTGTNYGYTF	TGTGCCAGTAGTCCGACAGGGACTAACTATGGCTACACCTTC
TRBV14	NA	16	NA	TRBJ1-4	CASSQFRGATNEKLFF	TGTGCCAGCAGCCAGTTCCGGGGGGCTACTAATGAAAAACTGTTTTTT
TRBV6-5	once	14	TRBD2	TRBJ2-2	CASSWTSGRGELFF	TGTGCCAGCAGCTGGACTAGCGGGAGGGGGGAGCTGTTTTTT
TRBV14	NA	13	TRBD1	TRBJ2-7	CASSGTDAYEQYF	TGTGCCAGCTCCGGGACAGACGCCTACGAGCAGTACTTC
TRBV4-1	NA	17	TRBD2	TRBJ2-2	CASSQQLAGAYRGELFF	TGCGCCAGCAGCCAACAACTAGCGGGGGCCTACCGAGGGGAGCTGTTTTTT
TRBV4-1	NA	14	TRBD2	TRBJ2-5	CASSHGAGRETQYF	TGCGCCAGCAGCCACGGAGCGGGAAGGGAGACCCAGTACTTC
TRBV14	NA	11	NA	TRBJ1-1	CASQVGTEAFF	TGTGCCAGCCAAGTAGGGACTGAAGCTTTCTTT
TRBV5-4	NA	15	NA	TRBJ2-3	CASSFRSSKADTQYF	TGTGCCAGCAGCTTTAGATCGTCTAAAGCAGATACGCAGTATTTT
TRBV27	NA	13	NA	TRBJ1-1	CASSLGLNTEAFF	TGTGCCAGCAGTTTGGGCTTAAACACTGAAGCTTTCTTT
TRBV4-2	NA	15	NA	TRBJ2-7	CASSLSPSIADEQYF	TGTGCCAGCAGCCTCTCCCCTAGCATCGCCGACGAGCAGTACTTC
TRBV30	NA	16	TRBD1	TRBJ1-2	CAWSGWDRAGDYGYTF	TGTGCCTGGAGTGGATGGGACAGGGCAGGGGACTATGGCTACACCTTC